Shown below are 9 T cell receptor beta chains from a single sample sequenced in a study of cytomegalovirus exposure and HLA in healthy donors. The PCR made use of 60 Vbeta and 13 Jbeta primers. The method was immunoSEQ multiplex PCR; TCRdb's version includes in-frame clones alone and lacks a portion of them. Among about 150,000 clones listed, 75% were seen once. The sequencing sample was made of PBMCs. These receptors all come from a man younger than 40 in good health and CMV-seronegative.

This rearrangement joins TRBV29-1 to TRBJ2-7, with D perhaps matching TRBD1 (5 bases). The V end lost 0 bases, the J end lost 0 bases, and 9 bases lay between the germline ends. Germline V lookup: CDR1 SQVTM, CDR2 ANQGSEA. The CDR3 is 14 amino acids. The CDR3 nucleotides read TGCAGCGTTGAAGATCAGGGCAGCTCCTACGAGCAGTACTTC. This sequence encodes CSVEDQGSSYEQYF.

This clone showed up just a few times. This same CDR3 is encoded by further DNA sequences in the sample. The rearrangement uses TRBV7-9 and TRBJ1-2; maybe TRBD1 (5 bases). CDR1 SEHNR and CDR2 FQNEAQ come from the germline V gene (reference sequence). The V end was cut by 0 bases, the J end by 7 bases, with 9 bases between. The CDR3 is 13 amino acids. The DNA of the CDR3 is TGTGCCAGCAGCTTAGCGCTGGGGGGTGGCTACACCTTC. Translated, it gives CASSLALGGGYTF.

CDR3 bases: TGCGCCAGCAGCTTGGAGCGTGTAGATACGCAGTATTTT. This gives the protein CASSLERVDTQYF. The J gene is TRBJ2-3, the V gene TRBV5-1; D is ambiguous. The CDR3 has 13 residues. Germline CDR1 reads SGHRS; CDR2 reads YFSETQ. The V end was cut by 0 bases, the J end by 5 bases, with 7 bases between.

The chain carries TRBV6-5 and TRBJ1-3, with D perhaps TRBD1 (5 bases). This CDR3 is 15 amino acids long. Per the germline V gene, CDR1 is MNHEY and CDR2 is SVGAGI. Trimming cost V 6 bases and J 0 bases, with 12 bases left between them. This CDR3 is CASRPDSLSGNTIYF. CDR3 coding DNA: TGTGCCAGCAGGCCCGACAGTCTCTCTGGAAACACCATATATTTT.

This clone was found a few times. The V and J genes are TRBV4-1 and TRBJ2-1, with D possibly TRBD1 on 6 matching bases. The CDR3 is 14 amino acids. Germline assignment: CDR1 MGHRA and CDR2 YSYEKL. Trimming shortened V by 2 bases and J by 9 bases, and 14 bases separated the two germline ends. The CDR3: CASSQTGQYPEQFF. CDR3 nucleotides: TGCGCCAGCAGCCAAACCGGACAGTATCCTGAGCAGTTCTTC.

The chain uses TRBV4-2 and TRBJ2-5, with 8 bases matching TRBD2. V gave up 3 bases and J gave up 3 bases; unmatched junction bases: 12. This CDR3 is built from 17 residues. Germline CDR1 LGHNA, CDR2 YNFKEQ. The CDR3 sequence: CASSQHQGPAGEETQYF. The CDR3 DNA is TGTGCCAGCAGCCAGCACCAGGGGCCAGCGGGAGAAGAGACCCAGTACTTC.

The table lists this clone with a few counts. This chain joins TRBV11-1 and TRBJ1-1; 7 bases line up with TRBD1. Germline CDR1 reads SGHAT; CDR2 reads FQDESV (reference sequence). This CDR3 is 14 amino acids long. V gave up 5 bases and J gave up 0 bases; unmatched junction bases: 3. CDR3 in DNA: TGTGCCAGCAGCCCGACAGGGATGAACACTGAAGCTTTCTTT. The encoded protein is CASSPTGMNTEAFF. Full variable domain (remainder filled in from reference TRBV11-1 and TRBJ1-1): EAEVAQSPRYKITEKSQAVAFWCDPISGHATLYWYRQILGQGPELLVQFQDESVVDDSQLPKDRFSAERLKGVDSTLKIQPAELGDSAMYLCASSPTGMNTEAFFGQGTRLTVV.

This chain links TRBV6-6 with TRBJ2-5; TRBD1 agrees at 12 bases. The J call is doubtful: the DNA matches TRBJ2-7 better. Germline CDR1 MNHNY, CDR2 SVGAGI (reference sequence). This CDR3 contains 14 residues. For the CDR3, the DNA is TGTGCCAGCAGCACGGGACAGGGGGCTTACGAGCAGTACTTC. Its protein is CASSTGQGAYEQYF.

V usage is TRBV29-1 and J usage is TRBJ2-5; TRBD2 might be the D (6 bases). The germline V gene has CDR1 SQVTM and CDR2 ANQGSEA. CDR3 size: 14 residues. V shed 1 base and J shed 4 bases, with 13 bases lying between them. CDR3 amino acids: CSVEGRGMGETQYF. The CDR3 region has the DNA TGCAGCGTTGAAGGTCGGGGGATGGGAGAGACCCAGTACTTC.